Following are 4 T cell receptor beta chains from one sample sequenced in a study of Japanese encephalitis immunity and Zika vaccine responses. Peptide pools at about 1 ug/mL each stimulated CFSE-labeled PBMCs over a 6-day culture. The sort collected unfixed, live, CD56-CD19-CD16-CD3+CD4+ CFSE-low proliferating CD4 T cells. In TCRdb, the 5' RACE reads were re-called with MiXCR into one record per CDR3 protein. This table has 500 or so distinct CDR3 sequences, around 0.96% appearing once. The sample in question was antigen-activated CD4+ T cells from blood, cultured, obtained during a Zika inactivated vaccine study. These receptors were collected from an adult woman who received an inactivated Zika virus vaccine.

Sample share makes this clonotype medium-sized. The rearrangement links TRBV7-2 to TRBJ1-4; perhaps TRBD1 as D (5 bases). V was trimmed by 5 bases and J by 6 bases, leaving 13 bases between them. The V gene's germline CDR1 is SGHTA and CDR2 FQGNSA. The CDR3 covers 14 residues. CDR3 residues: CASSPGGGDEKLFF. In DNA, the CDR3 is TGTGCCAGCAGCCCGGGGGGGGGGGATGAAAAACTGTTTTTT.

In its sample, this clonotype ranks as medium-sized. The V gene is TRBV4-2, the J gene TRBJ1-1; maybe TRBD1 (5 bases). The CDR3 is 14 amino acids. Germline V lookup: CDR1 LGHNA, CDR2 YNFKEQ. Trimming left V 1 base short and J 7 bases short, with 13 bases between. The CDR3 nucleotides read TGTGCCAGCAGCCAAGCAGCGGGGGGGGTTGAAGCTTTCTTT. It is translated as CASSQAAGGVEAFF.

This clonotype has only a few counts. The chain combines TRBV5-6 with TRBJ1-6, with a possible D match to TRBD1 (5 bases). Germline V lookup: CDR1 SGHDT, CDR2 YYEEEE. The ends were cut back, 0 bases at V and 6 bases at J, with 10 bases in the middle. The CDR3 is 15 amino acids. CDR3 DNA: TGTGCCAGCAGCTTGGGTGGGGGTAGTAATTCACCCCTCCACTTT. Protein sequence: CASSLGGGSNSPLHF.

This clonotype is large in the sample. V gene TRBV4-3 combines with J gene TRBJ1-1; possible D gene TRBD1, 6 bases. This CDR3 has 18 amino acids. Germline CDR1 and CDR2: LGHNA and YSLEER. Trimming pared 1 base from V and 1 base from J, leaving 19 bases between. Here the CDR3 DNA reads TGCGCCAGCAGCCAAGTTACGGGGGAGGGGGGAGAGAACACTGAAGCTTTCTTT. Its translation: CASSQVTGEGGENTEAFF.